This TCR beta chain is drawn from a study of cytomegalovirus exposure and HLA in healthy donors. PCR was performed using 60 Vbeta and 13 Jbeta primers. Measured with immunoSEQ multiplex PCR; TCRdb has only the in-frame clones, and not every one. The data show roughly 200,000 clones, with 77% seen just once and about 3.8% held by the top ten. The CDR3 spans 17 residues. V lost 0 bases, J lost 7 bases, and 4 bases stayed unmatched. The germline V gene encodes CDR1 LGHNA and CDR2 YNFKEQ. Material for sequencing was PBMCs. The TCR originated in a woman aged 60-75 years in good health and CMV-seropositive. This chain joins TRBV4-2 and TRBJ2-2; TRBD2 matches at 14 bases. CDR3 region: CASSQDRLAGGIGELFF. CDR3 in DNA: TGTGCCAGCAGCCAAGATCGACTAGCGGGGGGGATCGGGGAGCTGTTTTTT.